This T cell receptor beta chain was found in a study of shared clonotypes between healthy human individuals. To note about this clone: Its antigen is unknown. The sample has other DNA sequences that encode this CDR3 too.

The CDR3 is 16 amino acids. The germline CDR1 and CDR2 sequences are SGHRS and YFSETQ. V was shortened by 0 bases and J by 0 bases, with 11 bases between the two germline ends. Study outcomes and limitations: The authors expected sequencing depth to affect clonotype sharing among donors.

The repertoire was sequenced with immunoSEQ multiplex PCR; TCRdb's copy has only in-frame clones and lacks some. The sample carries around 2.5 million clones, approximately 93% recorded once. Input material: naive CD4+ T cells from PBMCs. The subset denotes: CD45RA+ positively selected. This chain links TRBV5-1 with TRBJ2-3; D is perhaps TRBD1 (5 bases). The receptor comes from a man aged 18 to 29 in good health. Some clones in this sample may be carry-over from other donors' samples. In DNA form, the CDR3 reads TGCGCCAGCAGCTTGGAGGGCAGGGCGAGCACAGATACGCAGTATTTT. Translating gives CASSLEGRASTDTQYF.